This T cell receptor beta chain is drawn from a study of CD8+ T cells in alopecia areata. Overall study: Those patients who were treated received oral tofacitinib, which was given at 5 to 10 mg twice daily for moderate-to-severe alopecia areata. A 6-month off-drug phase came after tofacitinib, which had lasted 6 to 18 months. The study's findings and limits: Especially in alopecia totalis/universalis, lesional scalp showed greater clonality than normal scalp did.

This clone was observed a handful of times. Antigen: not known. Germline values: CDR1 GTSNPN, CDR2 SVGIG (reference sequence). V shed 5 bases and J 0 bases; nucleotides not matched to a gene: 6. The CDR3 totals 14 residues. Those with alopecia areata gave lesional scalp punch biopsies and peripheral blood. Extracted from the samples, RNA was reverse transcribed into cDNA to serve as the sequencing template. Sequenced by immunoSEQ multiplex PCR; TCRdb stores in-frame clones only, minus some. The sample comprises roughly 200,000 clones, 50% to 70% of which are singletons, and 1.7% rests with the top ten.

Sequencing used CD4+ T cells sorted from blood, obtained at week 0. The rearrangement links TRBV30 to TRBJ2-7; 8 nucleotides align to TRBD2. The clonotype was recovered from a human donor with alopecia areata. CDR3 DNA: TGTGCCTGGCCGGGACTAGTCCTCTCCTACGAGCAGTACTTC. Translation: CAWPGLVLSYEQYF.